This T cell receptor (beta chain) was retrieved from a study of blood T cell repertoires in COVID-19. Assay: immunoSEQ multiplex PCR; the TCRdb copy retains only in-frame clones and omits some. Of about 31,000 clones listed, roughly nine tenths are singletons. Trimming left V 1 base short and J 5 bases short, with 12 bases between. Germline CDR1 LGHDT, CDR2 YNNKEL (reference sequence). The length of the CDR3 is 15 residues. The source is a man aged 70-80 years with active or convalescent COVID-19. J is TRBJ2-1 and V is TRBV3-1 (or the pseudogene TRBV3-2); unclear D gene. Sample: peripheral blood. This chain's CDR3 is CASSQGSLADNEQFF. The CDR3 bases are TGTGCCAGCAGCCAAGGTTCTCTGGCAGACAATGAGCAGTTCTTC.